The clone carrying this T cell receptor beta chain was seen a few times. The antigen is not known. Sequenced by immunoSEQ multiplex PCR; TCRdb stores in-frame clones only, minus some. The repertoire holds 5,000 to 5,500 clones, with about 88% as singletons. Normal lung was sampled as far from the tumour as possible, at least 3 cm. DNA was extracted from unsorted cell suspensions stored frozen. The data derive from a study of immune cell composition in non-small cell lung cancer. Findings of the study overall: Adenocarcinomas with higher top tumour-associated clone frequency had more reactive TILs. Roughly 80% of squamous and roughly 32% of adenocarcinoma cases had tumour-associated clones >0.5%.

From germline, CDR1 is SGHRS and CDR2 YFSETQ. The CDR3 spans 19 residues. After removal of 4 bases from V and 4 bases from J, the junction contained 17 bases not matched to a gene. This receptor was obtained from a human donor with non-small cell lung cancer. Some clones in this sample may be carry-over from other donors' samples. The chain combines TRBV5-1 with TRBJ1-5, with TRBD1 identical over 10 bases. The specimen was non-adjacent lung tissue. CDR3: CASSGRQGAFGIENQPQHF. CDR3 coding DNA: TGCGCCAGCAGCGGACGACAGGGGGCGTTTGGGATAGAGAATCAGCCCCAGCATTTT.